The present T cell receptor beta chain was sequenced within a study of blood T cell repertoires in COVID-19. Study background: Specimens from acute and convalescent COVID-19 originated in the United States, Italy and Spain. Sources were T cells, B-cell-depleted T cells, or PBMCs; the material itself was cDNA or gDNA.

In the study's own analysis: Counts of nucleated cells, estimated from reference gene primer amplification, were obtained. The repertoire was sequenced with immunoSEQ multiplex PCR; TCRdb's copy has only in-frame clones and lacks some. V and J calls and clone size come straight from that table; D and trimming were deduced from the DNA. Counted here are about 220,000 clones, around 80% occurring once; the ten biggest clones make up roughly 6.7%. This clone was seen a few times. The V and J ends lost 4 bases and 1 base, in that order; junction bases with no gene match: 3. CDR1 is MGHRA and CDR2 is YSYEKL in the germline V gene. The CDR3 consists of 14 residues.

This chain joins TRBV4-1 and TRBJ1-1; 7 nucleotides match TRBD1. The sample consisted of peripheral blood. The receptor was isolated from a woman between 65 and 79 years old with acute or convalescent COVID-19. CDR3 loop: CASSLRTGNTEAFF. In DNA, the CDR3 is TGCGCCAGCAGCCTCCGGACAGGGAACACTGAAGCTTTCTTT.